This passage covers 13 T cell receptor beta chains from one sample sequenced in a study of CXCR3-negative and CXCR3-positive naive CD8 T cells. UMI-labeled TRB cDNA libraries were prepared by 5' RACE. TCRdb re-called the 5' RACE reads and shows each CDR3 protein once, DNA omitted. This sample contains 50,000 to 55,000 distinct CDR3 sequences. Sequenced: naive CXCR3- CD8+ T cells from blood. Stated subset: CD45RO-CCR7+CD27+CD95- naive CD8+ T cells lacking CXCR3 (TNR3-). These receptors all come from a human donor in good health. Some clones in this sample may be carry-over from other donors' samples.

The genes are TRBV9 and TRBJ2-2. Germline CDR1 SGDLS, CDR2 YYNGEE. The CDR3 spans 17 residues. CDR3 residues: CASSVEIRQQNTGELFF. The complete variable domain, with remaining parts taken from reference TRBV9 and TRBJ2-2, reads DSGVTQTPKHLITATGQRVTLRCSPRSGDLSVYWYQQSLDQGLQFLIQYYNGEERAKGNILERFSAQQFPDLHSELNLSSLELGDSALYFCASSVEIRQQNTGELFFGEGSRLTVL.

The CDR3 sequence is CSVETDKPYEQYF. The rearrangement links TRBV29-1 to TRBJ2-7; TCRdb reports TRBD1, a call that lacks DNA to check it against. Germline CDR1 SQVTM, CDR2 ANQGSEA. This CDR3 has 13 amino acids.

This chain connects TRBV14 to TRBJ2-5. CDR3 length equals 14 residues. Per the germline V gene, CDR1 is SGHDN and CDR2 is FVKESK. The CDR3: CASSHRSRLETQYF.

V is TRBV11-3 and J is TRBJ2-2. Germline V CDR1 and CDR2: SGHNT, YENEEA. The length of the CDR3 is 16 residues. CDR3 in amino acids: CASSLDTGLHTGELFF.

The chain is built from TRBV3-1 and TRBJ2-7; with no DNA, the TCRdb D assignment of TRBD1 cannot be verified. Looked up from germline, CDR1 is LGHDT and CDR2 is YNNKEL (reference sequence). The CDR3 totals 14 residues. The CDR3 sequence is CASSQADGGYEQYF.

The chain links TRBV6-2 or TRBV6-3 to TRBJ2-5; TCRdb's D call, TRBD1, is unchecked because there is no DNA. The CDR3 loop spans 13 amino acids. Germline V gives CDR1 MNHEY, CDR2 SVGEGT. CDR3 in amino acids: CASSPGEWETQYF.

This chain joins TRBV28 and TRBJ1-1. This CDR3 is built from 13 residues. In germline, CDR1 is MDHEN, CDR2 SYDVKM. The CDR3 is CASRSVRNTEAFF.

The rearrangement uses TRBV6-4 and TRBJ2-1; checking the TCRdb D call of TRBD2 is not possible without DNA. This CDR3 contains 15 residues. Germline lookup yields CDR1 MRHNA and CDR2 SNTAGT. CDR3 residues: CASSPSGGSTDEQFF.

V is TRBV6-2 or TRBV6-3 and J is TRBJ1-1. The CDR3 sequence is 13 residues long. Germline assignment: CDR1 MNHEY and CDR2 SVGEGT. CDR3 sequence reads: CASSLREASGAFF.

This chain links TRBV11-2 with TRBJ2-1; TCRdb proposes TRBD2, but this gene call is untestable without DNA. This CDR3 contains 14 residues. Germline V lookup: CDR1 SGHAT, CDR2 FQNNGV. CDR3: CASSLAEGYNEQFF.

CDR3 protein: CASSFGGIRAQETQYF. The rearrangement joins TRBV12-3 or TRBV12-4 to TRBJ2-5; absent DNA, TCRdb's TRBD1 call cannot be checked. The CDR3 consists of 16 residues.

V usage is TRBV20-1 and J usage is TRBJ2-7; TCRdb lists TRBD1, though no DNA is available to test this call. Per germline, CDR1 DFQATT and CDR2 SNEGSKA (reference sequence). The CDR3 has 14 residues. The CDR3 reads CSARDNRANYEQYF.

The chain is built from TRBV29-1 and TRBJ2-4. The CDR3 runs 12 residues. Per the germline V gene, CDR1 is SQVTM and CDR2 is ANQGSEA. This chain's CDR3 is CSVKLAKNIQYF. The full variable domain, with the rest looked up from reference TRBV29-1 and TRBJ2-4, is SAVISQKPSRDICQRGTSLTIQCQVDSQVTMMFWYRQQPGQSLTLIATANQGSEATYESGFVIDKFPISRPNLTFSTLTVSNMSPEDSSIYLCSVKLAKNIQYFGAGTRLSVL.